A selection of T cell receptor beta chains follows, all from one sample in a study of T cells in Graves' hyperthyroidism and ophthalmopathy. In TCRdb, the multiplex PCR reads were re-called with MiXCR into one record per CDR3 protein. The sample consists of over 500,000 distinct CDR3 sequences, 13% to 15% of them appearing once. Material for sequencing was blood. These receptors were obtained from a woman in her thirties or forties with Graves' hyperthyroidism. Each CDR3 is given with its conserved first and last residue. Each record gives: J gene, CDR3 length, V gene, CDR3 protein.

J gene: TRBJ1-4
CDR3 length: 17
V gene: TRBV11-2
CDR3 protein: CASSITMGQSFNEKLFF

J gene: TRBJ2-7
CDR3 length: 13
V gene: TRBV7-8
CDR3 protein: CASAKTGTYEQYF

J gene: TRBJ1-2
CDR3 length: 14
V gene: TRBV19
CDR3 protein: CASSILTGGYGYTF

J gene: TRBJ2-3
CDR3 length: 13
V gene: TRBV12-3/TRBV12-4
CDR3 protein: CASSWDGTDTQYF

J gene: TRBJ2-7
CDR3 length: 15
V gene: TRBV20-1
CDR3 protein: CSARGTSGTPYEQYF

J gene: TRBJ2-7
CDR3 length: 14
V gene: TRBV28
CDR3 protein: CASSRRDGFAEQYF

J gene: TRBJ2-5
CDR3 length: 19
V gene: TRBV19
CDR3 protein: CASSRQGRGIAGSQETQYF

J gene: TRBJ1-1
CDR3 length: 15
V gene: TRBV7-2
CDR3 protein: CASSLVAGEGTEAFF

J gene: TRBJ2-1
CDR3 length: 14
V gene: TRBV7-9
CDR3 protein: CASSLSYRNNEQFF

J gene: TRBJ2-1
CDR3 length: 17
V gene: TRBV28
CDR3 protein: CASSPGASGSKDNEQFF

J gene: TRBJ1-6
CDR3 length: 14
V gene: TRBV2
CDR3 protein: CASSGQGLNSPLHF

J gene: TRBJ2-6
CDR3 length: 18
V gene: TRBV2
CDR3 protein: CASSGDREGPSGANVLTF

J gene: TRBJ2-7
CDR3 length: 15
V gene: TRBV20-1
CDR3 protein: CSARDGVSSSYEQYF

J gene: TRBJ2-1
CDR3 length: 14
V gene: TRBV19
CDR3 protein: CASKGGGVYNEQFF

J gene: TRBJ2-7
CDR3 length: 14
V gene: TRBV6-1
CDR3 protein: CASIAGTGIYEQYF

J gene: TRBJ2-3
CDR3 length: 15
V gene: TRBV5-1
CDR3 protein: CASSYGRPSTDTQYF

J gene: TRBJ2-5
CDR3 length: 16
V gene: TRBV4-1
CDR3 protein: CASSRIQGQGQETQYF

J gene: TRBJ2-3
CDR3 length: 16
V gene: TRBV12-5
CDR3 protein: CASGNILAGGRDTQYF

J gene: TRBJ2-1
CDR3 length: 13
V gene: TRBV20-1
CDR3 protein: CSASSQGGNEQFF

J gene: TRBJ1-3
CDR3 length: 17
V gene: TRBV28
CDR3 protein: CASSPGDRGFSGNTIYF

J gene: TRBJ2-1
CDR3 length: 16
V gene: TRBV5-1
CDR3 protein: CASSSDWTSGGDEQFF

J gene: TRBJ2-3
CDR3 length: 14
V gene: TRBV4-1
CDR3 protein: CASSQGWGPDTQYF

J gene: TRBJ2-5
CDR3 length: 16
V gene: TRBV2
CDR3 protein: CASSERETGPLETQYF

J gene: TRBJ2-2
CDR3 length: 14
V gene: TRBV3-1
CDR3 protein: CASSPLASTGELFF

J gene: TRBJ2-7
CDR3 length: 16
V gene: TRBV28
CDR3 protein: CASSPTYRGRFYEQYF

J gene: TRBJ1-1
CDR3 length: 15
V gene: TRBV4-1
CDR3 protein: CASSQDTRGRTEAFF

J gene: TRBJ1-1
CDR3 length: 15
V gene: TRBV28
CDR3 protein: CASTTGDSTNTEAFF

J gene: TRBJ2-7
CDR3 length: 15
V gene: TRBV29-1
CDR3 protein: CSVEGTRASSYEQYF

J gene: TRBJ2-6
CDR3 length: 15
V gene: TRBV28
CDR3 protein: CASTPNGSGANVLTF

J gene: TRBJ1-1
CDR3 length: 12
V gene: TRBV7-9
CDR3 protein: CASSSDEVEAFF

J gene: TRBJ2-2
CDR3 length: 13
V gene: TRBV29-1
CDR3 protein: CSVEGQITGELFF

J gene: TRBJ2-7
CDR3 length: 16
V gene: TRBV27
CDR3 protein: CASSSRGLAETYEQYF

J gene: TRBJ1-1
CDR3 length: 14
V gene: TRBV3-1
CDR3 protein: CASSGTGARTEAFF